A selection of T cell receptor beta chains follows, all from one sample in a study of T-cell reconstitution after alpha-beta-depleted transplantation in children. Using its own MiXCR run on the PCR reads, TCRdb lists one record per CDR3 protein. Of hundreds of thousands of distinct CDR3 sequences detected, roughly a tenth appear once; the ten largest clones hold 5% to 7%. The sample in question was PBMCs from the stem cell graft donor, obtained from the stem cell graft. The source of these receptors is a human donor who donated a stem cell graft to a child with acute lymphoblastic leukemia. Both conserved end residues are part of each CDR3. The order of the fields is V gene, clone size, D gene, J gene, CDR3 DNA, CDR3 protein. A D gene is named only where the DNA matches it firmly. Only some rows state a clone size, as once, few, many or a class for expanded clones.

v_call: TRBV19
clone_size: many
d_call: -
j_call: TRBJ1-3
cdr3_nt: TGTGCCAGCAGTACCTGGGGATCCTCTGGAAACACCATATATTTT
cdr3_aa: CASSTWGSSGNTIYF

v_call: TRBV5-1
clone_size: -
d_call: TRBD1
j_call: TRBJ1-2
cdr3_nt: TGCGCCAGCAGCTCGACAGGGTACGGTTCTGGCTACACCTTC
cdr3_aa: CASSSTGYGSGYTF

v_call: TRBV13
clone_size: many
d_call: -
j_call: TRBJ2-3
cdr3_nt: TGTGCCAGCAGCTGGATCGGGGGCGCAGATACGCAGTATTTT
cdr3_aa: CASSWIGGADTQYF

v_call: TRBV3-1
clone_size: few
d_call: -
j_call: TRBJ1-5
cdr3_nt: TGTGCCAGCAGCCCTACACAGAATAGCAATCAGCCCCAGCATTTT
cdr3_aa: CASSPTQNSNQPQHF

v_call: TRBV5-6
clone_size: few
d_call: -
j_call: TRBJ1-3
cdr3_nt: TGTGCCAGCAGCAGAGGGGGGGGGACCTTCTCTGGAAACACCATATATTTT
cdr3_aa: CASSRGGGTFSGNTIYF

v_call: TRBV4-2
clone_size: -
d_call: -
j_call: TRBJ2-4
cdr3_nt: TGTGCCAGCAGCCAAGGGAAAAATTGGGGTCAAGTAGCCAAAAACATTCAGTACTTC
cdr3_aa: CASSQGKNWGQVAKNIQYF

v_call: TRBV24-1
clone_size: many
d_call: TRBD1
j_call: TRBJ2-1
cdr3_nt: TGTGCCACCAGTGGGGACAGGGAATTAAATCGCAATGAGCAGTTCTTC
cdr3_aa: CATSGDRELNRNEQFF

v_call: TRBV9
clone_size: many
d_call: TRBD2
j_call: TRBJ2-3
cdr3_nt: TGTGCCAGCAGCGTAGGGACTAGCGGGGCGAGTGGGCAGTATTTT
cdr3_aa: CASSVGTSGASGQYF

v_call: TRBV7-2
clone_size: many
d_call: -
j_call: TRBJ1-6
cdr3_nt: TGTGCCAGCAGGCAAACAGGGTTGAAGCGTTCCTCACCCCTCCACTTT
cdr3_aa: CASRQTGLKRSSPLHF

v_call: TRBV30
clone_size: -
d_call: -
j_call: TRBJ1-6
cdr3_nt: TGTGCCTGGACCACTCCAGCGCCTAATTCACCCCTCCACTTT
cdr3_aa: CAWTTPAPNSPLHF

v_call: TRBV29-1
clone_size: many
d_call: -
j_call: TRBJ1-1
cdr3_nt: TGCAGCGCCATGCTGGTGGTCACTGAAGCTTTCTTT
cdr3_aa: CSAMLVVTEAFF

v_call: TRBV7-9
clone_size: few
d_call: -
j_call: TRBJ1-1
cdr3_nt: TGTGCCAGCAGCCCCCGTGGTCACATGAACACTGAAGCTTTCTTT
cdr3_aa: CASSPRGHMNTEAFF

v_call: TRBV6-2/TRBV6-3
clone_size: few
d_call: -
j_call: TRBJ1-2
cdr3_nt: TGTGCCAGCTCGAGGATCGAGAGTGGCTACACCTTC
cdr3_aa: CASSRIESGYTF

v_call: TRBV10-3
clone_size: many
d_call: TRBD2
j_call: TRBJ2-3
cdr3_nt: TGTGCCATCAGCTACGATCCGGGACTAGCGGGGGGGAGCACAGATACGCAGTATTTT
cdr3_aa: CAISYDPGLAGGSTDTQYF

v_call: TRBV13
clone_size: -
d_call: -
j_call: TRBJ2-4
cdr3_nt: TGTGCCAGCAGCTTACGAGACCCGGAGGAGAAAAACATTCAGTACTTC
cdr3_aa: CASSLRDPEEKNIQYF

v_call: TRBV7-6
clone_size: -
d_call: TRBD2
j_call: TRBJ2-7
cdr3_nt: TGTGCCAGCAGCCCATCGGGCGGGGGAACCTACGAGCAGTACTTC
cdr3_aa: CASSPSGGGTYEQYF

v_call: TRBV7-9
clone_size: -
d_call: -
j_call: TRBJ2-2
cdr3_nt: TGTGCCAGCAGCTTTAAGGACAGAACGAACACCGGGGAGCTGTTTTTT
cdr3_aa: CASSFKDRTNTGELFF

v_call: TRBV5-5
clone_size: -
d_call: -
j_call: TRBJ2-7
cdr3_nt: TGTGCCAGCAGCCGGGACGGAACCTACGAGGAGTACTTC
cdr3_aa: CASSRDGTYEEYF

v_call: TRBV20-1
clone_size: medium-sized
d_call: TRBD1
j_call: TRBJ1-1
cdr3_nt: TGCAGTGCCCAGACAGGGGGCAGGTTGGGAGCTTTCTTT
cdr3_aa: CSAQTGGRLGAFF

v_call: TRBV5-5
clone_size: -
d_call: -
j_call: TRBJ2-7
cdr3_nt: TGTGCCAGCAGCGCTTTGGGGTACGAGCAGTACTTC
cdr3_aa: CASSALGYEQYF

v_call: TRBV5-1
clone_size: few
d_call: TRBD1
j_call: TRBJ2-5
cdr3_nt: TGCGCCAGCAGCTCAAAATCCGGGACAGGGGTTGAGACCCAGTACTTC
cdr3_aa: CASSSKSGTGVETQYF

v_call: TRBV6-1
clone_size: -
d_call: TRBD2
j_call: TRBJ2-1
cdr3_nt: TGTGCCAGCAGTCCTAGCGGGGGAAAATACAATGAGCAGTTCTTC
cdr3_aa: CASSPSGGKYNEQFF

v_call: TRBV4-3
clone_size: many
d_call: TRBD2
j_call: TRBJ2-3
cdr3_nt: TGCGCCAGCAGCATACTTGGCGGGGGAGTCACAGATACGCAGTATTTT
cdr3_aa: CASSILGGGVTDTQYF

v_call: TRBV5-1
clone_size: -
d_call: TRBD1
j_call: TRBJ2-2
cdr3_nt: TGCGCCAGCAGTGACAGGGGAGGCACCGGGGAGCTGTTTTTT
cdr3_aa: CASSDRGGTGELFF

v_call: TRBV5-6
clone_size: many
d_call: -
j_call: TRBJ2-4
cdr3_nt: TGTGCCAGCAGCTGGGGGGTTGTCAAAAACATTCAGTACTTC
cdr3_aa: CASSWGVVKNIQYF

v_call: TRBV20-1
clone_size: many
d_call: -
j_call: TRBJ2-5
cdr3_nt: TGCAGTGCTTGGGGAGCTGGGGGCCAAGAGACCCAGTACTTC
cdr3_aa: CSAWGAGGQETQYF

v_call: TRBV3-1
clone_size: -
d_call: -
j_call: TRBJ1-4
cdr3_nt: TGTGCCAGCAGCCAAGGGGCAGGGGAAATGTTTTTT
cdr3_aa: CASSQGAGEMFF

v_call: TRBV4-2
clone_size: many
d_call: -
j_call: TRBJ1-5
cdr3_nt: TGTGCCAGCAGCCAAGTATCCGGGGACAATCAGCCCCAGCATTTT
cdr3_aa: CASSQVSGDNQPQHF

v_call: TRBV12-3/TRBV12-4
clone_size: -
d_call: -
j_call: TRBJ2-3
cdr3_nt: TGTGCCAGCAGCACTATTACAGATACGCAGTATTTT
cdr3_aa: CASSTITDTQYF

v_call: TRBV27
clone_size: -
d_call: TRBD1
j_call: TRBJ1-2
cdr3_nt: TGTGCCAGCAGCCCAGCGACAGGGTTGCACTATGGCTACACCTTC
cdr3_aa: CASSPATGLHYGYTF

v_call: TRBV20-1
clone_size: many
d_call: TRBD2
j_call: TRBJ2-7
cdr3_nt: TGCAGTGCTAGAGAAGCCGGGGGGAACTCCTACGAGCAGTACTTC
cdr3_aa: CSAREAGGNSYEQYF

v_call: TRBV20-1
clone_size: many
d_call: -
j_call: TRBJ2-7
cdr3_nt: TGCAGTGCTAGAGACCTCTCGGGAATTCTAGGGCAGTACTTC
cdr3_aa: CSARDLSGILGQYF

v_call: TRBV5-6
clone_size: few
d_call: -
j_call: TRBJ1-6
cdr3_nt: TGTGCCAGCAGCTTCGGGGTAGGGGGTAATTCACCCCTCCACTTT
cdr3_aa: CASSFGVGGNSPLHF